The 21 T cell receptor beta chains given below trace back to one sample, sequenced in a study of technical replicates of blood from several donors. Sequenced by immunoSEQ multiplex PCR; TCRdb stores in-frame clones only, minus some. This table has roughly 90,000 clones, 95% to 97% appearing once. Sequences were obtained from T cells isolated from PBMCs. The source is a human donor in good health.

The chain uses TRBV6-1 and TRBJ1-3, with D hard to call. CDR3 length equals 16 residues. V lost 5 bases, J lost 0 bases, and 14 bases lay in between. Germline CDR1 reads MNHNS; CDR2 reads SASEGT. The CDR3 loop is CASSKGSLSSGNTIYF. In DNA form, the CDR3 reads TGTGCCAGCAGTAAAGGATCCTTGAGCTCTGGAAACACCATATATTTT.

The chain joins TRBV21-1 to TRBJ2-1; TRBD2, the table's D call, was not compared with the DNA. TRBV21-1 is flagged as a pseudogene. The length of the CDR3 is 17 residues. CDR3 in amino acids: CASSRSSGRGDPDEQFF. The CDR3 nucleotides read TGTGCCAGCAGCAGAAGTAGCGGGAGGGGTGATCCGGATGAGCAGTTCTTC.

The rearrangement uses TRBV28 and TRBJ1-1; no firm D call. V lost 5 bases and J lost 5, with 18 bases in between. The CDR3 consists of 15 residues. CDR1 and CDR2 from the germline V gene are MDHEN and SYDVKM. The CDR3 DNA is TGTGCCAGCAGTACGCCCCCGGAGGGAGGTACTGAAGCTTTCTTT. This sequence encodes CASSTPPEGGTEAFF.

This clone is a singleton in its sample. The junction departs from the called germline gene at one end, perhaps through a read error. Here the CDR3 reads CSVGGDSEANVLTF. The CDR3 bases are TGCAGCGTTGGAGGGGACTCTGAGGCCAACGTCCTGACTTTC. V usage is TRBV29-1 and J usage is TRBJ2-6; perhaps TRBD2 as D (6 bases). This CDR3 is built from 14 residues. The germline V gene encodes CDR1 SQVTM and CDR2 ANQGSEA.

This sequence joins TRBV9 and TRBJ2-7, with 7 nucleotides matching TRBD1. In germline, CDR1 is SGDLS, CDR2 YYNGEE. The CDR3 is 13 amino acids. Trimming removed 2 bases from V and 2 bases from J; junction bases left unmatched: 1. CDR3 nucleotide sequence: TGTGCCAGCAGCGTGGGACAGACCTACGAGCAGTACTTC. Translation: CASSVGQTYEQYF.

The chain's CDR3 is CSASEDQPQHF. CDR3 nucleotide sequence: TGCAGTGCTAGTGAGGATCAGCCCCAGCATTTT. The chain is built from TRBV20-1 and TRBJ1-5; D unclear. The CDR3 is 11 residues long. Per the germline V gene, CDR1 is DFQATT and CDR2 is SNEGSKA (reference sequence). Trimming stripped 3 bases from V and 5 bases from J, with 5 bases between.

The chain couples TRBV5-6 to TRBJ1-2; D unclear. Deletions cut 3 bases from V and 5 bases from J, with 8 bases between. In germline, CDR1 is SGHDT, CDR2 YYEEEE. This CDR3 spans 12 amino acids. CDR3 nucleotides: TGTGCCAGCAGCTCAGATGCATATGGCTACACCTTC. It is translated as CASSSDAYGYTF.

The chain carries TRBV25-1 and TRBJ1-2; D is possibly TRBD1 (5 bases). Germline lookup yields CDR1 MGHDK and CDR2 SYGVNS. Deletions cut 2 bases from V and 2 bases from J, with 15 bases between. The CDR3 is made up of 16 amino acids. The CDR3 nucleotides read TGTGCCAGCAGTGAAGAGGGAGGGGACCCAAACTATGGCTACACCTTC. Translation gives CASSEEGGDPNYGYTF.

The chain joins TRBV11-3 to TRBJ2-7, with 14 positions matching TRBD2. Germline assignment: CDR1 SGHNT and CDR2 YENEEA. The CDR3 length is 14 residues. Germline trimming cut 3 bases from V and 7 bases from J; bases unmatched to any gene: 2. The CDR3 nucleotides read TGTGCCAGCAGCTTCGGACTAGCGGGAGGTGAGCAGTACTTC. Translating gives CASSFGLAGGEQYF.

A single count supports this clone. J is TRBJ2-1 and V is TRBV6-1; a possible D gene is TRBD2 (6 bases). CDR1 is MNHNS, CDR2 SASEGT, per germline. Trimming shortened V by 7 bases and J by 5 bases, and 18 bases separated the two germline ends. The CDR3 totals 15 residues. This CDR3 reads CASNIMGGGHNEQFF. The DNA of the CDR3 is TGTGCCAGCAACATCATGGGGGGAGGCCACAATGAGCAGTTCTTC.

The chain links TRBV27 to TRBJ2-3; 10 positions agree with TRBD2. Trimming cost V 5 bases and J 4 bases; bases outside gene matches: 6. Germline CDR1 and CDR2: MNHEY and SMNVEV (reference sequence). CDR3 length: 15 amino acids. Written as DNA, the CDR3 is TGTGCCAGCAGTCGTAGCGGGAGGATCCCAGATACGCAGTATTTT. It is translated as CASSRSGRIPDTQYF.

The rearrangement uses TRBV27 and TRBJ2-1; 10 bases align to TRBD2. The J segment lost 7 bases and the V segment lost 5 bases, leaving 11 bases of the junction unmatched. The CDR3 covers 16 residues. Germline CDR1 MNHEY, CDR2 SMNVEV (reference sequence). CDR3 nucleotides: TGTGCCAGCAGTCACTTAACTAGCGGGACCGGAAATGAGCAGTTCTTC. Its translation is CASSHLTSGTGNEQFF.

This chain links TRBV21-1 with TRBJ1-2; the table's D call of TRBD1 was not tested on the DNA. TRBV21-1 is a documented pseudogene. The CDR3 is made up of 12 amino acids. For the CDR3, the DNA is TGTGCCAGTCGGGACAGTTTTTATGGCTACACCTTC. This translates into CASRDSFYGYTF.

The V call is TRBV28, the J call TRBJ2-4; the match to TRBD2 covers 9 bases. Germline-derived CDR1 and CDR2 are MDHEN and SYDVKM. The V gene end was trimmed by 6 bases and the J gene end by 0 bases; junction bases not matched to a gene: 12. The CDR3 is 18 amino acids. The chain's CDR3 is CASSRRLAAELAKNIQYF. CDR3 nucleotide sequence: TGTGCCAGCAGCCGGAGACTAGCGGCAGAATTAGCCAAAAACATTCAGTACTTC.

This clone was counted only a few times. This chain links TRBV11-3 with TRBJ1-1; 9 bases fit TRBD1. CDR1 and CDR2 (germline): SGHNT, YENEEA. J was trimmed by 7 bases and V by 5 bases; bases with no gene match: 2. This CDR3 has 12 amino acids. CDR3 bases: TGTGCCAGCAGCCAGACAGGGGGTGAAGCTTTCTTT. Its translation: CASSQTGGEAFF.

V and J are TRBV20-1 and TRBJ2-1, with D unclear. CDR1 is DFQATT, CDR2 SNEGSKA, per germline (reference sequence). Trimming removed 5 bases from V and 6 bases from J, with 8 bases in between. The CDR3 extends over 11 amino acids. CDR3 DNA sequence: TGCAGTGCTGGATGGGCCAATGAGCAGTTCTTC. Amino acids: CSAGWANEQFF.

This chain links TRBV6-5 with TRBJ2-2, with unresolved D. Germline V gives CDR1 MNHEY, CDR2 SVGAGI. The V gene lost 6 bases and the J gene lost 5 bases, with 7 bases spanning the gap. The CDR3 totals 12 residues. This chain's CDR3 is CASSLTTGELFF. The CDR3 DNA is TGTGCCAGCAGCCTAACTACCGGGGAGCTGTTTTTT.

This chain uses TRBV7-8 with TRBJ2-7, with 7 bases matching TRBD2. Germline CDR1 and CDR2: SGHVS and FQNEAQ. This CDR3 contains 15 residues. V shed 1 base, J shed 0 bases, and the junction held 3 bases outside the gene matches. The CDR3 is CASSLELANSYEQYF. The CDR3 coding sequence is TGTGCCAGCAGCTTAGAACTAGCGAACTCCTACGAGCAGTACTTC.

CDR3 residues: CAISDGGDRVAYF. CDR3 DNA sequence: TGTGCCATCAGTGACGGAGGGGACAGGGTTGCATACTTC. The genes are TRBV10-3 and TRBJ2-7, with 9 bases that match TRBD1. The CDR3 is made up of 13 amino acids. The ends lost 3 bases at V and 13 bases at J; junction bases unmatched: 10. Germline V gene lookup returns CDR1 ENHRY and CDR2 SYGVKD.

On this clone: The junction departs from the called germline gene at one end, perhaps through a read error. The CDR3 is CASSPLAGGPTYEQYF. The CDR3 bases are TGTGCTAGCAGCCCACTAGCGGGAGGGCCTACCTACGAGCAGTACTTC. The chain is built from TRBV7-7 and TRBJ2-7; 13 bases match TRBD2. Per the germline V gene, CDR1 is SSHAT and CDR2 is FNYEAQ (reference sequence). The CDR3 length is 16 residues.

This chain joins TRBV5-4 and TRBJ2-5; TRBD1 agrees at 10 bases. The CDR3 totals 15 residues. After removal of 2 bases from V and 3 bases from J, the junction contained 4 bases not matched to a gene. Germline V gene lookup returns CDR1 SGHNT and CDR2 YYREEE (reference sequence). CDR3: CASSFGTGEKETQYF. CDR3 coding DNA: TGTGCCAGCAGCTTCGGGACAGGGGAAAAAGAGACCCAGTACTTC. The full variable domain, its missing parts supplied by reference TRBV5-4 and TRBJ2-5, is ETGVTQSPTHLIKTRGQQVTLRCSSQSGHNTVSWYQQALGQGPQFIFQYYREEENGRGNFPPRFSGLQFPNYSSELNVNALELDDSALYLCASSFGTGEKETQYFGPGTRLLVL.